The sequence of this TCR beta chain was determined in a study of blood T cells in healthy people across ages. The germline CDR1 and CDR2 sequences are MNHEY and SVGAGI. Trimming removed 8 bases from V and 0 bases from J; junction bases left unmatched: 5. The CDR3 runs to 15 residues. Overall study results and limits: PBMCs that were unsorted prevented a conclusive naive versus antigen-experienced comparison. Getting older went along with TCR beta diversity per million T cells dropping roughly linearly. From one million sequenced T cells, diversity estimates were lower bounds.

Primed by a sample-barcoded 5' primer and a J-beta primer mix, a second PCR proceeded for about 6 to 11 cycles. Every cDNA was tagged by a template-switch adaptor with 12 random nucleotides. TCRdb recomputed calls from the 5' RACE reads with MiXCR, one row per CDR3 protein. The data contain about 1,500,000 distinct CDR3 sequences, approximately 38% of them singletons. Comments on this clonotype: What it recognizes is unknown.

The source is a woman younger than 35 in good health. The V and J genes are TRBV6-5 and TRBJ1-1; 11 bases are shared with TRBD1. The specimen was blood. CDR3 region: CASDRTGGMNTEAFF. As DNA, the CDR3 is TGTGCCAGCGACCGGACAGGGGGCATGAACACTGAAGCTTTCTTT.